This TCR beta chain comes out of a study of T cells in Graves' hyperthyroidism and ophthalmopathy. Amplification of TCR beta CDR3 regions was performed using RNA transcripts as template. With the HTBI primer set, the TCR CDR3 went through a first round of RT-PCR. TCRdb passed the multiplex PCR reads through MiXCR, listing each CDR3 protein once. The sample records under 700,000 distinct CDR3 sequences, 46% being singletons. With regard to this clonotype: Its antigen is still unknown.

Study-wide results and limits: Ophthalmopathy, as predicted by the model, came a median approximately 5.9 months after the prediction.

The CDR3 contains 12 residues. Germline V gene lookup returns CDR1 SQVTM and CDR2 ANQGSEA. Trimming took off 0 bases at V and 10 bases at J, with 12 bases between the two ends. The V gene is TRBV29-1, the J gene TRBJ1-2; D remains unclear. The sequence was obtained from a woman between 18 and 30 years old with Graves' hyperthyroidism. Source material: peripheral blood or thyroid tissue (not recorded which). This CDR3 reads CSVEERGYDYTF. CDR3 DNA: TGCAGCGTTGAAGAAAGAGGGTACGACTACACCTTC.